This T cell receptor (beta chain) was observed in a study of blood T cell repertoires in COVID-19. In the study overall: PBMCs, B-cell-depleted T cells, or T cells provided the cDNA or gDNA that made up the material.

Germline values: CDR1 MGHDK, CDR2 SYGVNS. This CDR3 is 14 amino acids long. Trimming took 2 bases from V and 8 from J, leaving 15 bases between them. Under the authors' procedure: From reference gene primer amplification, estimates of nucleated cell counts were derived. Data came from immunoSEQ multiplex PCR; TCRdb stores just in-frame clones and leaves some out. From that table come the V and J calls and clone size; the DNA was used to work out D and trimming. The table includes about 180,000 clones, around 77% detected once. The source material was peripheral blood. The sequence was obtained from a man aged 70 or older with active or convalescent COVID-19. The chain carries TRBV25-1 and TRBJ1-2; TRBD1 is a possible D gene (5 bases). The chain's CDR3 is CASSEPGQGYGYTF. CDR3 in DNA: TGTGCCAGCAGTGAACCCGGACAAGGTTACGGCTACACCTTC.